This TCR beta chain originates from a study of blood T cell repertoires in COVID-19. Assay used: immunoSEQ multiplex PCR; TCRdb lists only in-frame clones, some missing. Among fewer than 250,000 clones listed, about four fifths were seen once. V lost 2 bases, J lost 6 bases, and 0 bases stayed unmatched. Germline CDR1 and CDR2: SGHTA and FQGTGA. The CDR3 runs 14 residues. Across under 25 US areas, participants ranged in age from roughly 18 to 89 years. Membership in each cohort depended on participant-reported clinical history. Resolution of symptoms, clearance, or two negative PCRs was present in recovered Cohort 3 donors.

The chain couples TRBV7-3 to TRBJ2-7, with 14 positions matching TRBD2. The sequenced sample consisted of PBMCs or T cells enriched from blood (not recorded which). This clonotype originated in a middle-aged woman who had recovered from COVID-19. As DNA, the CDR3 is TGTGCCAGCAGCTTAGGGACTAGCGGGAGCGAGCAGTACTTC. Its protein product is CASSLGTSGSEQYF.